Detailed here is one T cell receptor beta chain. In the original workflow: By means of reference gene primer amplification, nucleated cell counts were estimated. Sequencing was performed with immunoSEQ multiplex PCR; in TCRdb, only in-frame clones are kept and a portion is missing. That table gives V, J and clone size, and the DNA gave D and trimming. The sample records some 48,000 clones, 84% being singletons. The data are from a study of blood T cell repertoires in COVID-19. Overall study: Samples came from the United States, Italy and Spain, spanning acute and convalescent COVID-19. T cells, B-cell-depleted T cells, or PBMCs supplied cDNA or gDNA.

The V and J ends lost 4 bases and 4 bases respectively, with 30 bases between them. Germline lookup yields CDR1 KGHDR and CDR2 SFDVKD. This CDR3 contains 20 residues. Sequencing was done on a sample of peripheral blood. This TCR was recovered from a human donor in a cohort sampled during active COVID-19. J is TRBJ1-2 and V is TRBV24-1; possible D gene TRBD1, 5 bases. The CDR3 here is CATSDLVARVPPLKSYGYTF. DNA for the CDR3: TGTGCCACCAGTGACTTGGTCGCCAGGGTCCCCCCGCTGAAAAGCTATGGCTACACCTTC.